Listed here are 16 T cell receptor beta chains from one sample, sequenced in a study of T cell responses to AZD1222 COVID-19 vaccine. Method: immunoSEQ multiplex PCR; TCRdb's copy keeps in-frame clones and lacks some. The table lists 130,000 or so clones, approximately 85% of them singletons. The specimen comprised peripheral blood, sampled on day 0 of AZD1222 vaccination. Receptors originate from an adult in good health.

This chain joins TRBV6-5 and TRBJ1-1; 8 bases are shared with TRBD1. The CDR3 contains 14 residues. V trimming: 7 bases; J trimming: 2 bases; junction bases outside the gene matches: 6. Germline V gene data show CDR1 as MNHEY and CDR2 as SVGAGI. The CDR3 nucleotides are TGTGCCAGCACCTTTGACAGGGGCAACACTGAAGCTTTCTTT. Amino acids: CASTFDRGNTEAFF.

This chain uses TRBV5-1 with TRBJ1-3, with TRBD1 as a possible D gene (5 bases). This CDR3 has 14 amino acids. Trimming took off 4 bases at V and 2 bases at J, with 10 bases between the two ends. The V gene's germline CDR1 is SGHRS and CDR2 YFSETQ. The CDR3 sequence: CASSPSGPGNTIYF. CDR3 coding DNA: TGCGCCAGCAGCCCCTCGGGGCCTGGAAACACCATATATTTT.

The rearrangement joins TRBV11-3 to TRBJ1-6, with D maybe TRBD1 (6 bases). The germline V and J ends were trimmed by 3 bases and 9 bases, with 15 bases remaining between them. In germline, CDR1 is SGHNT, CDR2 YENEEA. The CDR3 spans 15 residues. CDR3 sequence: CASSLSGTKGSPLHF. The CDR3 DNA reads TGTGCCAGCAGCTTGTCCGGGACAAAGGGTTCACCCCTCCACTTT.

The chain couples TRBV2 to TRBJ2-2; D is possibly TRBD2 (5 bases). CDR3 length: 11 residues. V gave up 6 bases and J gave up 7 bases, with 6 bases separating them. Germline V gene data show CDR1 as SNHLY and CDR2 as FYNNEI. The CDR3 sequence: CASREVGELFF. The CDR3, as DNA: TGTGCCAGCAGGGAGGTCGGGGAGCTGTTTTTT.

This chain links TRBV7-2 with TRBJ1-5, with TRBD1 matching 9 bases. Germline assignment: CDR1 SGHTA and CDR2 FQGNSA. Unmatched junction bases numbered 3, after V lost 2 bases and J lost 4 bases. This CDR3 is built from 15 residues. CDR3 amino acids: CASSLFDRGNQPQHF. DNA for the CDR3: TGTGCCAGCAGCTTATTCGACAGGGGGAATCAGCCCCAGCATTTT.

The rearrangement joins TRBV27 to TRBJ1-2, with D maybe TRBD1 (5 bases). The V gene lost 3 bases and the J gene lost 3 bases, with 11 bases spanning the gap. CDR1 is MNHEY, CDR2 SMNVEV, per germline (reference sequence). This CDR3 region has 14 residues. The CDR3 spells CASSFAGFDYGYTF. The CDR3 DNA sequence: TGTGCCAGCAGTTTCGCAGGGTTTGACTATGGCTACACCTTC.

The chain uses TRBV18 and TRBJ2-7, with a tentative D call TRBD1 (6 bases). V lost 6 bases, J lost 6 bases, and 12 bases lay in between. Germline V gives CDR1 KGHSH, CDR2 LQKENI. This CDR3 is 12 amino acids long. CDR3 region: CASSHTGREQYF. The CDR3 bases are TGTGCCAGCTCCCATACAGGGCGCGAGCAGTACTTC.

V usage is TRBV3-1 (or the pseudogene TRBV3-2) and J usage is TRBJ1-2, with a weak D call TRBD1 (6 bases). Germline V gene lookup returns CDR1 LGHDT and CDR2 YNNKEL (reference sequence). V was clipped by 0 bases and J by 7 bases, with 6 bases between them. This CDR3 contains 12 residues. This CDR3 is CASSQEGGGYTF. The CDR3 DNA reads TGTGCCAGCAGCCAAGAAGGGGGTGGCTACACCTTC.

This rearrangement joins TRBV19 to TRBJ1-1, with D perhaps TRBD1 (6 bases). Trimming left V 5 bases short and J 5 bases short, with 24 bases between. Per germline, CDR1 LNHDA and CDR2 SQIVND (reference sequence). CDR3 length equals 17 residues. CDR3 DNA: TGTGCCAGTAGTTCCATGGCCCGAAAACAGGGACGGACTGAAGCTTTCTTT. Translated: CASSSMARKQGRTEAFF.

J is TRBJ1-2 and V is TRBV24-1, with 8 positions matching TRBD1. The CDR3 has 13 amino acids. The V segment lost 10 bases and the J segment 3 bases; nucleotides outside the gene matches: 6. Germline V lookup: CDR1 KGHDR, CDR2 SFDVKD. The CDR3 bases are TGTGCCACGTCGAGACAGGGGTACTATGGCTACACCTTC. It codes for CATSRQGYYGYTF.

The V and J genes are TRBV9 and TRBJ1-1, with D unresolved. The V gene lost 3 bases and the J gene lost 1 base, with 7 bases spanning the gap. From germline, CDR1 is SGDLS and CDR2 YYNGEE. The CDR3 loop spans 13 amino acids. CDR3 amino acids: CASSELGNTEAFF. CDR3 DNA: TGTGCCAGCAGCGAACTTGGGAACACTGAAGCTTTCTTT.

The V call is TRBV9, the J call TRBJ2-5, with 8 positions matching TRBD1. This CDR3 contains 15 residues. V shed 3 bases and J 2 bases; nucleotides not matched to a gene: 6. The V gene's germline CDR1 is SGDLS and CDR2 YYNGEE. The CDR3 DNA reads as TGTGCCAGCAGCGGAGGGACAGGCACTCAAGAGACCCAGTACTTC. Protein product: CASSGGTGTQETQYF.

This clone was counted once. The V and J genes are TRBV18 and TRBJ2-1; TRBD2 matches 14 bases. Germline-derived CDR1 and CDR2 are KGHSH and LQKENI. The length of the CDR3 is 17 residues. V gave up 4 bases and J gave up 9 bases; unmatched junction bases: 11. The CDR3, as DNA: TGTGCCAGCTCACTAACAAGGACTAGCGGGGGGCAGGGTGAGCAGTTCTTC. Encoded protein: CASSLTRTSGGQGEQFF.

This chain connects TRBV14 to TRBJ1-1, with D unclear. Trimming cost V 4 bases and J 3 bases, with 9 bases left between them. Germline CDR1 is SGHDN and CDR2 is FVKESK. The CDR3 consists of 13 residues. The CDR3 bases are TGTGCCAGCAGCCCTATCTTTTACACTGAAGCTTTCTTT. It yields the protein CASSPIFYTEAFF.

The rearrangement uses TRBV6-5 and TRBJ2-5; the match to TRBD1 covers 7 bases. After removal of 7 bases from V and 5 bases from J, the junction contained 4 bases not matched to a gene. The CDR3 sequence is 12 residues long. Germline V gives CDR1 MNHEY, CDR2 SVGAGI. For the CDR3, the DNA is TGTGCCAGCATGTACAGGGGCGAGACCCAGTACTTC. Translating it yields CASMYRGETQYF.

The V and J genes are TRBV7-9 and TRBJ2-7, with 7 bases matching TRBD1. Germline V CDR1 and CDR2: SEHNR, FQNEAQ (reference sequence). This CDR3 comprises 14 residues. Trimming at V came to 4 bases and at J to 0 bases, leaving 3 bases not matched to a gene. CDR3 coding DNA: TGTGCCAGCAGCTCGACAGGGTACTCCTACGAGCAGTACTTC. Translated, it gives CASSSTGYSYEQYF.